These 10 T cell receptor beta chains share one sample of origin, sequenced in a study of T-cell reconstitution after alpha-beta-depleted transplantation in children (TCRdb year 2016). The sample's treatment or condition, from its label and the paper: allogeneic hematopoietic cell transplantation with graft depleted of TCRalphabeta T cells and CD19 B cells. Preparation of the library involved PCR. Sequencing was performed on an Illumina HiSeq 2500. To normalize quantification of the TCRbeta repertoire, the TCR libraries were built with molecular barcoding that relied on unique molecular identifiers. The public reads were reanalyzed by TCRdb: fastp trimming at Q25, MiXCR alignment, in-frame beta chains only. Each CDR3 protein gets just one entry, which takes the most common genes and DNA from the rows behind it. In all, the sample holds roughly 250,000 distinct CDR3 sequences, and around 7.8% of those were seen once. The top ten clonotypes cover roughly 6% of the sample.

Sequences were derived from PBMCs, mostly from graft donor cells, sampled 180 days after TCRalphabeta/CD19-depleted stem cell transplant. The receptors stem from a male patient under 18 who had a stem cell transplant for acute lymphoblastic leukemia, so the T cells may come from the graft donor.

This clonotype was detected ten times or more. The chain combines TRBV20-1 with TRBJ1-3; D is unclear. Germline assignment: CDR1 DFQATT and CDR2 SNEGSKA (reference sequence). The V end lost 5 bases, the J end lost 4 bases, and 9 bases lay between the germline ends. CDR3 length: 12 amino acids. The CDR3 loop is CSAPGRGNTIYF. The CDR3 coding sequence is TGCAGTGCTCCTGGACGGGGAAACACCATATATTTT.

V gene TRBV7-8 combines with J gene TRBJ2-2, with 9 bases that match TRBD1. The CDR3 consists of 18 residues. Germline-derived CDR1 and CDR2 are SGHVS and FQNEAQ. The trim removed 4 bases at V and 1 base at J, leaving 10 bases unmatched. CDR3 nucleotide sequence: TGTGCCAGCAGCTCACCGGGACAGGGCTCCCGGAACACCGGGGAGCTGTTTTTT. As protein: CASSSPGQGSRNTGELFF.

The CDR3 here is CSAGRLAGAYEQYF. The CDR3 DNA reads TGCAGTGCTGGGCGACTAGCGGGTGCTTACGAGCAGTACTTC. The V call is TRBV20-1, the J call TRBJ2-7; TRBD2 matches 10 bases. The CDR3 consists of 14 residues. J lost 4 bases, V lost 5 bases, and 8 bases had no gene match. Per germline, CDR1 DFQATT and CDR2 SNEGSKA (reference sequence).

This clonotype occurred many times. This chain connects TRBV7-8 to TRBJ1-5; no reliable D call. Trimming removed 6 bases at V and 0 bases at J, with 9 bases between. The CDR3 sequence is 14 residues long. Germline CDR1 SGHVS, CDR2 FQNEAQ. The CDR3 protein is CASRPGYSNQPQHF. Written as DNA, the CDR3 is TGTGCCAGCAGACCGGGATATAGCAATCAGCCCCAGCATTTT.

This clonotype was observed a few times. The chain joins TRBV30 to TRBJ2-5; D possibly corresponds to TRBD2 (5 bases). The CDR3 spans 14 residues. Germline CDR1 is GTSNPN and CDR2 is SVGIG (reference sequence). Trimming shortened V by 4 bases and J by 4 bases, and 16 bases separated the two germline ends. The CDR3 reads CAWTVWSRGETQYF. The CDR3 nucleotides are TGTGCCTGGACTGTGTGGTCCCGGGGAGAGACCCAGTACTTC.

This clonotype was counted at least ten times. J is TRBJ2-3 and V is TRBV27; D gene ambiguous. The CDR3 is 15 residues long. From germline, CDR1 is MNHEY and CDR2 SMNVEV (reference sequence). Trimming took off 2 bases at V and 0 bases at J, with 9 bases between the two ends. CDR3 sequence: CASSLTVDSTDTQYF. The DNA for the CDR3 is TGTGCCAGCAGTTTAACCGTAGACAGCACAGATACGCAGTATTTT.

The gene calls are TRBV28 and TRBJ2-1; possibly TRBD2 for D (6 bases). The V gene's germline CDR1 is MDHEN and CDR2 SYDVKM. Trimming left V 6 bases short and J 4 bases short, with 28 bases between. This CDR3 comprises 19 residues. Here the CDR3 DNA reads TGTGCCAGCAGCTCTAATCCCGGGACTCGGCTTGGGAGTTACAATGAGCAGTTCTTC. This translates into CASSSNPGTRLGSYNEQFF.

At least ten counts were recorded for this clonotype. The chain uses TRBV29-1 and TRBJ2-1; D is tentatively TRBD1 or TRBD2 (5 bases each). This CDR3 region has 10 residues. Germline V lookup: CDR1 SQVTM, CDR2 ANQGSEA. Between the trimmed V and J ends, which lost 3 bases and 10 bases, there was a span of 7 bases. This CDR3 reads CSVERGEQFF. Here the CDR3 DNA reads TGCAGCGTTGAGAGGGGCGAGCAGTTCTTC.

In this sample, this clonotype turned up many times. The CDR3 DNA sequence: TGTGCCAGCAGCCCAGGGTACAGAGTAGACAAAAACATTCAGTACTTC. Protein sequence: CASSPGYRVDKNIQYF. The chain has TRBV11-2 and TRBJ2-4, with D perhaps matching TRBD1 (5 bases). The CDR3 sequence is 16 residues long. The V and J ends lost 5 bases and 3 bases respectively, with 17 bases between them. The germline CDR1 and CDR2 sequences are SGHAT and FQNNGV. The complete variable domain, with remaining parts taken from reference TRBV11-2 and TRBJ2-4, reads EAGVAQSPRYKIIEKRQSVAFWCNPISGHATLYWYQQILGQGPKLLIQFQNNGVVDDSQLPKDRFSAERLKGVDSTLKIQPAKLEDSAVYLCASSPGYRVDKNIQYFGAGTRLSVL.

This clonotype has at least ten counts. V usage is TRBV6-5 and J usage is TRBJ2-2; D is ambiguous. Trimming took 4 bases from V and 0 from J, leaving 9 bases between them. The germline CDR1 and CDR2 sequences are MNHEY and SVGAGI. The CDR3 length is 15 residues. CDR3 in amino acids: CASSFDSPNTGELFF. Here the CDR3 DNA reads TGTGCCAGCAGTTTTGACTCCCCGAACACCGGGGAGCTGTTTTTT.